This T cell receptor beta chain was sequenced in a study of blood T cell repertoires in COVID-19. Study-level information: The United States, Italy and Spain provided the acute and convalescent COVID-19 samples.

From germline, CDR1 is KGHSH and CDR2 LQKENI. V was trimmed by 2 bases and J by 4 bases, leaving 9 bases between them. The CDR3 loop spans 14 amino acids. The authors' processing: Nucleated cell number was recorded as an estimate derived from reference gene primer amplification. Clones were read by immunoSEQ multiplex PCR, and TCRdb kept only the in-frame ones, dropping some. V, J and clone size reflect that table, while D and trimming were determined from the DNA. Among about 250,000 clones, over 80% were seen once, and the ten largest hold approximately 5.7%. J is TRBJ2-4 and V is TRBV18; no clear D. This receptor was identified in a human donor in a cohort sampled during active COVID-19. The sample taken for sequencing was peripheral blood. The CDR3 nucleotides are TGTGCCAGCTCACCAAACACAGATAAAAACATTCAGTACTTC. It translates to CASSPNTDKNIQYF.